A single T cell receptor (beta chain) is shown here with its context. Collection of blood occurred at baseline, at cycle 4 day 1, and at cycle 7 day 1. The sample originates from a study of OX40 agonist ivuxolimab in advanced cancers. For the study at large: Across the patients, intravenous ivuxolimab was delivered every 2 weeks at 0.01 to 10 mg/kg. Participants averaged around 60 years of age (range about 23 to 79) and were around 80% male.

Sequenced by immunoSEQ multiplex PCR; TCRdb stores in-frame clones only, minus some. The sample records tens of thousands of clones, over 80% being singletons. Germline CDR1 SGHDT, CDR2 YYEEEE. The CDR3 totals 16 residues. Trimming cost V 5 bases and J 11 bases; bases outside gene matches: 18. The sequence was obtained from an adult with an advanced solid tumor such as melanoma, head and neck, liver or kidney cancer. This chain links TRBV5-6 with TRBJ2-3; the match to TRBD1 covers 9 bases. Sequencing used CD4+ or CD8+ T cells sorted from blood, obtained in a trial of the OX40 agonist ivuxolimab. In nucleotides, the CDR3 is TGTGCCAGCAGGCCTGGAACAGGGGGCTCCCTATTATTGCAGTATTTT. Its translation: CASRPGTGGSLLLQYF. Combining the CDR3 with reference TRBV5-6 and TRBJ2-3 gives the whole variable domain DAGVTQSPTHLIKTRGQQVTLRCSPKSGHDTVSWYQQALGQGPQFIFQYYEEEERQRGNFPDRFSGHQFPNYSSELNVNALLLGDSALYLCASRPGTGGSLLLQYFGPGTRLTVL.